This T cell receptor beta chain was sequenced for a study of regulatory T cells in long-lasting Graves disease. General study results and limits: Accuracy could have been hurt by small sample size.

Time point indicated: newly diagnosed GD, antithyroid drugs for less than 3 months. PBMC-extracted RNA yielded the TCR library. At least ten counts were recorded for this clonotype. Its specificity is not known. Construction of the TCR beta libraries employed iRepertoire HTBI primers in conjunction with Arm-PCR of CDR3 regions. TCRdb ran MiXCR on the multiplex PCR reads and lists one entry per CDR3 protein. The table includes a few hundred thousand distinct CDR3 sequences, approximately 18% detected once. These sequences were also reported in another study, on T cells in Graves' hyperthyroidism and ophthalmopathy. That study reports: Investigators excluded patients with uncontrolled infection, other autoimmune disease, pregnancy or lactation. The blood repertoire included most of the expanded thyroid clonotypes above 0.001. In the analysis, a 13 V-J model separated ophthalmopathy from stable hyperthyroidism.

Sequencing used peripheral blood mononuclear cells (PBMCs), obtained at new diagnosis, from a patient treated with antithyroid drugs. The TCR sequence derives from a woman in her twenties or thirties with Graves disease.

The CDR3 DNA reads TGTGCCAGCAGTGAAATTAGGGTAGCGGGGGAAGATGAGCAGTTCTTC. Its translation: CASSEIRVAGEDEQFF. This chain uses TRBV2 with TRBJ2-1; TRBD2 agrees at 9 bases. Per the germline V gene, CDR1 is SNHLY and CDR2 is FYNNEI. CDR3 length: 16 amino acids. Losses at the gene ends were 2 bases for V and 8 bases for J; bases not matched to a gene: 10.